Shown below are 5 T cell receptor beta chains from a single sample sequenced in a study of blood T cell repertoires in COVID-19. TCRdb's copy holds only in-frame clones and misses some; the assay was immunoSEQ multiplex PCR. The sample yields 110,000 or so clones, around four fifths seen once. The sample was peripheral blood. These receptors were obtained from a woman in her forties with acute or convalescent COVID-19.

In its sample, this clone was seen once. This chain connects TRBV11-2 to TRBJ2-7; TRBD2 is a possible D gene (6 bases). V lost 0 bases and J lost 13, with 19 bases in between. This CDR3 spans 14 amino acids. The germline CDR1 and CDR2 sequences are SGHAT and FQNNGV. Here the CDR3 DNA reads TGTGCCAGCAGCTTAGATCTTGGGACTGAGGCTCGCTACTTC. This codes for CASSLDLGTEARYF.

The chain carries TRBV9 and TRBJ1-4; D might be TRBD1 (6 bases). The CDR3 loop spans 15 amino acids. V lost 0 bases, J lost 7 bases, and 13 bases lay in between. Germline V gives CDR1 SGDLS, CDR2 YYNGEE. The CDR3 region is CASSVVGGLGEKLFF. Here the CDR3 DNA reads TGTGCCAGCAGCGTAGTCGGGGGGCTCGGTGAAAAACTGTTTTTT.

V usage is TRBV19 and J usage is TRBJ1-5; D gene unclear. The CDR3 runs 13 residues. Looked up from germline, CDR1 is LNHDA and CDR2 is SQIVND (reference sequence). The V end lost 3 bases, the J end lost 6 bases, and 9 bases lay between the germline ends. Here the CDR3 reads CASSIQASQPQHF. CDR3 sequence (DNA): TGTGCCAGTAGTATCCAGGCCAGTCAGCCCCAGCATTTT.

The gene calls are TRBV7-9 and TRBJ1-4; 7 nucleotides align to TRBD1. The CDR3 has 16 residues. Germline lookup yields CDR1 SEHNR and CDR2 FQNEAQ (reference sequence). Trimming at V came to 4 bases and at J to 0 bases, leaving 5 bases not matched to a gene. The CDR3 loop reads CASSSWDSATNEKLFF. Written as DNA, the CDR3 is TGTGCCAGCAGCTCTTGGGACAGCGCAACTAATGAAAAACTGTTTTTT.

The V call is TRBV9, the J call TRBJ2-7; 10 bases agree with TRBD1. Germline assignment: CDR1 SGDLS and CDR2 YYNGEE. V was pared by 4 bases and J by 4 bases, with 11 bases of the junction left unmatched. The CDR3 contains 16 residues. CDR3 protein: CASSPDRGQGIYEQYF. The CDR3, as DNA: TGTGCCAGCAGCCCTGACCGGGGACAGGGGATTTACGAGCAGTACTTC.